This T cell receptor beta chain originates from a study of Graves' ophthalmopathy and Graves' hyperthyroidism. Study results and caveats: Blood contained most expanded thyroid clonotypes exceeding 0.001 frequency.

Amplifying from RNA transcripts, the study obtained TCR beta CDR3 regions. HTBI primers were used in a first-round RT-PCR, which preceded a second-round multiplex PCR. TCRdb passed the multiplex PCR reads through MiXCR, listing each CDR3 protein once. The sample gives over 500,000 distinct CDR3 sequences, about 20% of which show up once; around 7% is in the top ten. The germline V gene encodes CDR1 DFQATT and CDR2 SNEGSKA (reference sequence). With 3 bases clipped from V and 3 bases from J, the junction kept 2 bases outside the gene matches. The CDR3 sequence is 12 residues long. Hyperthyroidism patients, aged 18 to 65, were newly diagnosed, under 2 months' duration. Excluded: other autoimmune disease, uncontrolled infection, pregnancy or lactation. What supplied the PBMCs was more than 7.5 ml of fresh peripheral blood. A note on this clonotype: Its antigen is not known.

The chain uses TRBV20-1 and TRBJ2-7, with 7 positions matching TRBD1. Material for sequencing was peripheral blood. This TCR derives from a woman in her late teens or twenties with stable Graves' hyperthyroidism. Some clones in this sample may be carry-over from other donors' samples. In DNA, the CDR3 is TGCAGTGCTAGGACAGGGAACTACGAGCAGTACTTC. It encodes CSARTGNYEQYF.